The entry below describes one TCR beta chain. The sample originates from a study of blood T cell repertoires in COVID-19. V lost 2 bases, J lost 3 bases, and 10 bases lay in between. The CDR3 loop spans 15 amino acids. Germline V gene lookup returns CDR1 SGHTA and CDR2 FQGTGA. Only in-frame clones appear in the TCRdb table, and some are missing; sequencing was by immunoSEQ multiplex PCR. The sample consists of 120,000 to 150,000 clones, 87% of them appearing once. The clonotype comes from a woman in her 50s with acute or convalescent COVID-19. This chain joins TRBV7-3 and TRBJ2-2; TRBD2 might be the D (6 bases). The specimen was peripheral blood. CDR3 amino acids: CASSLGGPYTGELFF. The CDR3 nucleotides read TGTGCCAGCAGCTTAGGAGGGCCCTACACCGGGGAGCTGTTTTTT.